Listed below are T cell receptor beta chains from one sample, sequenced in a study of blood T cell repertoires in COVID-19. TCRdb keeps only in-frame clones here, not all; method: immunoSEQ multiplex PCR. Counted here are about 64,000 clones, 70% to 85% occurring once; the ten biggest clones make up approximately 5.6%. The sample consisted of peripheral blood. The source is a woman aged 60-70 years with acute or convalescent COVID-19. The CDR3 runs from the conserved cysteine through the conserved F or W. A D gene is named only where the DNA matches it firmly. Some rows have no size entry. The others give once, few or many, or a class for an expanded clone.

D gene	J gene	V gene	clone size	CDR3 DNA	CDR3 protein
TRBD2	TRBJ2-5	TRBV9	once	TGTGCCAGCAGCGTAGGAGCGGGGGTTGGTGAGACCCAGTACTTC	CASSVGAGVGETQYF
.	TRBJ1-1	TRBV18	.	TGTGCCAGCTCTCCCGACAAGACCACTGAAGCTTTCTTT	CASSPDKTTEAFF
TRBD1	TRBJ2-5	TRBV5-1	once	TGCGCCAGCAGCCCGGGACAGTCTGTCCAAGAGACCCAGTACTTC	CASSPGQSVQETQYF
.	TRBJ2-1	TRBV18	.	TGTGCCAGCTCACCGGGACTGGAGTACAATGAGCAGTTCTTC	CASSPGLEYNEQFF
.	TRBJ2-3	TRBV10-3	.	TGTGCCATCAGTGAGTTAACCTCTCTACGATTCACAGATACGCAGTATTTT	CAISELTSLRFTDTQYF
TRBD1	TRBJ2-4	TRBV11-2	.	TGTGCCAGCAGCAACCGGGACAGTGGGAAAAACATTCAGTACTTC	CASSNRDSGKNIQYF
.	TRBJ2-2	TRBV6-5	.	TGTGCCAGCAGTTACTCACTACAGGGCACCGGGGAGCTGTTTTTT	CASSYSLQGTGELFF
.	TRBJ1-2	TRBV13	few	TGTGCCAGCATTCAGCCAGGTACCTATGGCTACACCTTC	CASIQPGTYGYTF
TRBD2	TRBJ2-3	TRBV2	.	TGTGCCAGCAGAAAGTCTGGACTAGCGGGATACACAGATACGCAGTATTTT	CASRKSGLAGYTDTQYF
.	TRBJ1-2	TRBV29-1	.	TGCAGCGTTGAAAGTCCCCAGCGTGGCTACACCTTC	CSVESPQRGYTF
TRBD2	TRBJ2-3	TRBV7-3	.	TGTGCCAGCAGTTCAGGACTAGCGGGGGTCGCAGATACGCAGTATTTT	CASSSGLAGVADTQYF
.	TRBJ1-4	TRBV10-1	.	TGCGCCAGCAGCGCGGGGGGCGCGACGGGGGAAGAAAAACTGTTTTTT	CASSAGGATGEEKLFF
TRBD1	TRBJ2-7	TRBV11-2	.	TGTGCCAGCAGCTCATTACAGGGGTACGAGCAGTACTTC	CASSSLQGYEQYF
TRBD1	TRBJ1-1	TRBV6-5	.	TGTGCCAGCAGTTATAGGACAGGGGAAAAAGCTTTCTTT	CASSYRTGEKAFF
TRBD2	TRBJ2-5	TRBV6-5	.	TGTGCCAGCAGTTTTCGGTTAGCGGGGGGGGAGGAGACCCAGTACTTC	CASSFRLAGGEETQYF
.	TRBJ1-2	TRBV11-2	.	TGTGCCAGCAGCGCCGGGAATTATGGCTACACCTTC	CASSAGNYGYTF
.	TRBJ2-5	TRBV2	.	TGTGCCACATGGGGGGGCGGCATCCAAGAGACCCAGTACTTC	CATWGGGIQETQYF
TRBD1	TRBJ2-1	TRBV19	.	TGTGCCAGTAGTATGGGACAGCTACTTGCAAATGAGCAGTTCTTC	CASSMGQLLANEQFF
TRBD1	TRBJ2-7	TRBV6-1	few	TGTGCCAGCAGTGGTTTACCGGGACAGGGGGCTCCCTACGAGCAGTACTTC	CASSGLPGQGAPYEQYF
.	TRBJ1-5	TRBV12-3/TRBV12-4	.	TGTGCTACAGGGCATCAGCCCCAGCATTTT	CATGHQPQHF
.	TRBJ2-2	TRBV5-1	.	TGCGCCAGCAGCTTCAGGGTGGACGGGGAGCTGTTTTTT	CASSFRVDGELFF
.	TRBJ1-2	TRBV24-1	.	TGTGCCACCAGCCCTCGGGCAGGGGACGATGGCTATGGCTACACCTTC	CATSPRAGDDGYGYTF
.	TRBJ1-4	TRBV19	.	TGTGCCAGTAGTCCCAAGGGAATCGGGAGGAGGGATGAAAAACTGTTTTTT	CASSPKGIGRRDEKLFF
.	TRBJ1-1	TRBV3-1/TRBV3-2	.	TGTGCCAGCAGCCAAGGGGGAGTGGGCAGGCTCACTGAAGCTTTCTTT	CASSQGGVGRLTEAFF
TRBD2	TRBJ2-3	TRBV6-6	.	TGTGCCAGCAGTGCAGGGAGGGAGGTAGATACGCAGTATTTT	CASSAGREVDTQYF
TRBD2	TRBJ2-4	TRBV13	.	TGTGCCAGCAGCCTAAAGCTTACGACTAGCGGGGGGAGAAACATTCAGTACTTC	CASSLKLTTSGGRNIQYF
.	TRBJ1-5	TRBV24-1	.	TGTGCCCTCTCACGCGCTATTGGCAATCAGCCCCAGCATTTT	CALSRAIGNQPQHF
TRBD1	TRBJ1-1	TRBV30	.	TGTGCCTGGAGTGACCCGGACAGGGGGAACACTGAAGCTTTCTTT	CAWSDPDRGNTEAFF
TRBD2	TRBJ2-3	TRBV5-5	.	TGTGCCAGCAGCTACCGGGACTACACAGATACGCAGTATTTT	CASSYRDYTDTQYF
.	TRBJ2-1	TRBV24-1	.	TGTGCCACCAGTGATCCTCGAGCGGGCATCGATGGTGAGCAGTTCTTC	CATSDPRAGIDGEQFF
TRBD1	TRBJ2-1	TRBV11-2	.	TGTGCCAGCAGCTTAGGGCAGGGGGACTACAATGAGCAGTTCTTC	CASSLGQGDYNEQFF
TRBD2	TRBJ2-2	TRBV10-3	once	TGTGCCATCAGCTACGGAGGACTAGCGGGGGGGAACACCGGGGAGCTGTTTTTT	CAISYGGLAGGNTGELFF
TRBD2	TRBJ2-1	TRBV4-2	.	TGTGCCAGCAGCCAAGTCGGGGGGGAATTCTACAATGAGCAGTTCTTC	CASSQVGGEFYNEQFF
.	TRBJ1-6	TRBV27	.	TGTGCCAGCAGTTTTAATCCGGCAGGGGATAATTCACCCCTCCACTTT	CASSFNPAGDNSPLHF
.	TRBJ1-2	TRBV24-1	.	TGTGCCACCAGTGATTTCGTCGGGGGTCTAAGCTATGGCTACACCTTC	CATSDFVGGLSYGYTF
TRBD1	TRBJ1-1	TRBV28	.	TGTGCCAGCAGTCAGAACAGGGGGCCCTTTGAAGCTTTCTTT	CASSQNRGPFEAFF
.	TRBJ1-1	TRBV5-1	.	TGCGCCAGCAGCCTGGGGGGGACATCACAGAACACTGAAGCTTTCTTT	CASSLGGTSQNTEAFF